This T cell receptor beta chain was recovered during a study of OX40 agonist ivuxolimab in advanced cancers. As for the study in general: Intravenous ivuxolimab was administered to patients every 2 weeks at 0.01 to 10 mg/kg. Study-wide results and limits: Within 6 weeks, CD4+ and CD8+ blood T cells expanded clonally at 0.1 to 3.0 mg/kg. The authors also found low normalized T-cell clonal expansion in some nonresponders.

Sequencing was performed with immunoSEQ multiplex PCR; in TCRdb, only in-frame clones are kept and a portion is missing. The repertoire holds tens of thousands of clones, with about nine tenths as singletons. About this clone itself: As yet, its antigen is unknown.

Exclusion applied to patients with autoimmune disease history or systemic immunosuppression. The junction had 4 bases not matched to a gene; V was cut back by 5 bases and J by 0 bases. The CDR3 loop spans 13 amino acids. Germline-derived CDR1 and CDR2 are SQVTM and ANQGSEA. This TCR was recovered from an adult with an advanced solid tumor such as melanoma, head and neck, liver or kidney cancer. The source material was CD4+ or CD8+ T cells sorted from blood, sampled in a trial of the OX40 agonist ivuxolimab. This chain connects TRBV29-1 to TRBJ2-7; 7 bases are shared with TRBD1. The CDR3 protein is CSVFRDSSYEQYF. In DNA, the CDR3 is TGCAGCGTTTTCCGGGACAGCTCCTACGAGCAGTACTTC.